These T cell receptor beta chains were read from a single sample in a study of blood T cell repertoires in COVID-19. Libraries were prepared by immunoSEQ multiplex PCR; TCRdb keeps only in-frame clonotypes and omits some of them. Of 77,000 or so clones listed, around 83% are singletons. Source material: peripheral blood. The receptor source for this set is a man under 40 with COVID-19, enrolled during active disease. CDR3s include the opening cysteine and the closing phenylalanine or tryptophan. D genes are given only for firm matches. Size is omitted from some rows. Given values are once, few, many or a class for expanded clones.

TGTGCCAGTATTGGACAGGGCAATTCACCCCTCCACTTT	CASIGQGNSPLHF	TRBV19	TRBJ1-6	few	TRBD1
TGTGCCAGCAGCCACGTGGGACAGGGCTACGAGCAGTACTTC	CASSHVGQGYEQYF	TRBV14	TRBJ2-7	.	TRBD1
TGCGCCAGCAGTGAAACAGGGGGTCCGGACACTGAAGCTTTCTTT	CASSETGGPDTEAFF	TRBV10-1	TRBJ1-1	.	TRBD1
TGCAGCGTTGAGTCGGCAGGGGACTATGGCTACACCTTC	CSVESAGDYGYTF	TRBV29-1	TRBJ1-2	.	.
TGTGCCAGCAGTTTCGGACAGGGTACCTACGAGCAGTACTTC	CASSFGQGTYEQYF	TRBV27	TRBJ2-7	.	TRBD1
TGTGCCAGCAGTGGACAGGGAAAGGGAAACACCATATATTTT	CASSGQGKGNTIYF	TRBV2	TRBJ1-3	.	TRBD1
TGTGCCAGCAGTTACTCACGGACAGGTGAAGCTTTCTTT	CASSYSRTGEAFF	TRBV6-5	TRBJ1-1	.	TRBD1
TGTGCCAGCAGTGTAGCGGGGGACACCGGGGAGCTGTTTTTT	CASSVAGDTGELFF	TRBV6-4	TRBJ2-2	medium-sized	TRBD2
TGCGCCAGCAGTGACCGTATTCAGCCCCAGCATTTT	CASSDRIQPQHF	TRBV10-2	TRBJ1-5	.	.
TGTGCCAGCAGCGGTTCGGGGGGCGCCTATAATTCACCCCTCCACTTT	CASSGSGGAYNSPLHF	TRBV9	TRBJ1-6	few	.
TGTGCCAGCAGTCAACAAGGAAACACCATATATTTT	CASSQQGNTIYF	TRBV28	TRBJ1-3	.	.